This TCR beta chain was identified during a study of T cell responses to AZD1222 COVID-19 vaccine (dated by TCRdb to about 2021). In terms of the full investigation: TCR sequencing was performed for roughly 250 trial participants, of whom 200 to 210 were given two doses of AZD1222 and approximately 25 were given two doses of MenACWY control vaccine. Trial participants were enrolled by age into subgroups of 18-55, 56-69 and 70-plus years, and around 140, 26 and 57 TCR-sequenced participants, respectively, were included in these subgroups. The paper's findings and limits, for the study overall: Reportedly, close to half of the unique spike-specific TCRs recognized epitopes lying outside the regions that are mutated in the B.1.351 and B.1.1.7 variants. After two AZD1222 doses, spike-specific TCR breadth and depth were significantly higher than at day 0 and than in MenACWY recipients. CD4 TCRs associated with the vaccine covered the entire spike protein, and the dominant responses were in regions 160-218 and 743-854. Because no day 14 peak-response samples were available, repertoires were characterized only after the peak T cell response. The 56-69-year group was small, and its depth increase did not reach significance, likely because of low power. Most participants were white British and females outnumbered males, and the authors suggested that clonal diversity may have been underestimated. Only a handful of AZD1222 recipients were SARS-CoV-2 seropositive at baseline, limiting conclusions about previously exposed vaccinees.

The CDR3 spans 14 residues, from the cysteine through the phenylalanine. Only CDR3 DNA is held: 42 bases, read in frame from base 1. V sheds 2 bases and J sheds 1 base, leaving 7 bases between their ends. As encoded in the germline V gene, CDR1 is MNHNS while CDR2 is SASEGT. The CDR3 regions of human TCRbeta chains were analyzed by immunosequencing. Per the authors' processing: TCRs in the repertoires were compared against a reference library of SARS-CoV-2-specific TCRs that had been generated with the MIRA antigen-specificity platform. Breadth meant the fraction of unique TCRs that were SARS-CoV-2-associated, whereas depth meant the fraction of total T cells that were SARS-CoV-2-associated. Using the MIRA data, each spike-specific TCR was mapped to the spike region that the TCR reacts to and placed in a CD4 or CD8 class. Log10-transformed breadth and depth values were compared by one-way ANOVA with Sidak's multiple comparisons tests. TCRdb carries this immuneACCESS record with in-frame sequences only. Its versions omit some clonotypes, under half of them owing to an unresolved V gene in the studies checked, with the rest unexplained. The D gene and trimming were derived from the DNA, and the V and J assignments and clone size from that table. The sample contains about 150,000 clones, less than 95% of them found a single time. The ten largest clones represent about 7.5% of the sample.

The time point tag for this specimen amounts to: about 28 days (+/-7) after the second vaccine dose. The meaning of the sample's treatment or condition label: meningococcal conjugate vaccine given as trial control. Samples from vaccinated people were obtained from the UK trials COV001 and COV002, which included a single-blind randomized controlled phase 2/3 trial of AZD1222 (ChAdOx1 nCoV-19) in healthy adults. For TCRbeta chain sequencing, PBMC samples were collected from trial participants at day 0 and at day 28 after the second dose. Worth noting for this clone: Its antigen is unknown. Base qualities are missing; no much larger clone stands one base away.

Rearrangement joined TRBV6-1 to TRBJ2-3, and possibly TRBD1, on 6 matching bases. The sample consisted of peripheral blood, taken 28 days after the second dose of the MenACWY control vaccine. The receptor was isolated from an adult who received the MenACWY meningococcal vaccine as a control. The CDR3 region has the sequence CASSETGRTDTQYF. In nucleotides, the sequence is TGTGCCAGCAGTGAAACAGGGCGCACAGATACGCAGTATTTT.